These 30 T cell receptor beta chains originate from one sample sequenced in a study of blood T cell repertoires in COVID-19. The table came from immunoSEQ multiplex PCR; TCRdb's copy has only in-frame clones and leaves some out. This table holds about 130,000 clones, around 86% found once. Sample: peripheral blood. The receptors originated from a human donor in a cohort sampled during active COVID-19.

CDR3 in amino acids: CASSLSLRDRHNEQFF. CDR3 nucleotide sequence: TGTGCCAGCAGTTTATCGTTACGGGACAGACACAATGAGCAGTTCTTC. The chain combines TRBV27 with TRBJ2-1, with 7 bases aligning to TRBD1. Germline lookup yields CDR1 MNHEY and CDR2 SMNVEV (reference sequence). V shed 0 bases and J 5 bases; nucleotides not matched to a gene: 7. This CDR3 contains 16 residues.

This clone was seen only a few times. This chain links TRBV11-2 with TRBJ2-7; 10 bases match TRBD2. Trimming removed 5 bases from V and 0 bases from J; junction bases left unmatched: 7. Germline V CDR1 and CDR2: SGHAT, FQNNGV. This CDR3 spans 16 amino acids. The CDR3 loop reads CASSPRSGRASYEQYF. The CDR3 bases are TGTGCCAGCAGCCCCCGGAGCGGGAGGGCCTCCTACGAGCAGTACTTC.

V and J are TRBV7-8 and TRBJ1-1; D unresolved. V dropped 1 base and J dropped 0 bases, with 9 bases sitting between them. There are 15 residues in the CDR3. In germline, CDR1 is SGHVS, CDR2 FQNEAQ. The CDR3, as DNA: TGTGCCAGCAGCTTAGATTTGGAGATGAACACTGAAGCTTTCTTT. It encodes CASSLDLEMNTEAFF.

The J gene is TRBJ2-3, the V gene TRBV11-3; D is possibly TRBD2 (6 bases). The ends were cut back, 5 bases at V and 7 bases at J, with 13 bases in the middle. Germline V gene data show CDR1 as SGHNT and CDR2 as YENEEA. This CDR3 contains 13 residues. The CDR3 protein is CASSNTGAHTQYF. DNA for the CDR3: TGTGCCAGCAGCAACACGGGAGCACATACGCAGTATTTT.

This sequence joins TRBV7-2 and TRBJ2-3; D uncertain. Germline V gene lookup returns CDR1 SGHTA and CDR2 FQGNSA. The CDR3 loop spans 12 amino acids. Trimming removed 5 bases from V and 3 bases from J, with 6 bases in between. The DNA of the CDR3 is TGTGCCAGCAGCCAGATGACAGATACGCAGTATTTT. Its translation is CASSQMTDTQYF. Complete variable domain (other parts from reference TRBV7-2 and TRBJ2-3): GAGVSQSPSNKVTEKGKDVELRCDPISGHTALYWYRQSLGQGLEFLIYFQGNSAPDKSGLPSDRFSAERTGGSVSTLTIQRTQQEDSAVYLCASSQMTDTQYFGPGTRLTVL.

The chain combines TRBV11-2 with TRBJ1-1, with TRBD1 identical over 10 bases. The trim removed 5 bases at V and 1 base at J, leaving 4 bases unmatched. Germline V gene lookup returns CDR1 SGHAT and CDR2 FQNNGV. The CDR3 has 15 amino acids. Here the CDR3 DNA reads TGTGCCAGCAGCGACAGGGGGCTAGGGAACACTGAAGCTTTCTTT. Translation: CASSDRGLGNTEAFF.

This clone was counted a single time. CDR3 sequence (DNA): TGTGCCAGCTCACCCCAAACAGGGGGCGAAACCGGGGAGCTGTTTTTT. Amino acid sequence: CASSPQTGGETGELFF. The chain uses TRBV18 and TRBJ2-2; 9 bases match TRBD1. The trim removed 3 bases at V and 5 bases at J, leaving 7 bases unmatched. The CDR3 length is 16 residues. Germline V CDR1 and CDR2: KGHSH, LQKENI.

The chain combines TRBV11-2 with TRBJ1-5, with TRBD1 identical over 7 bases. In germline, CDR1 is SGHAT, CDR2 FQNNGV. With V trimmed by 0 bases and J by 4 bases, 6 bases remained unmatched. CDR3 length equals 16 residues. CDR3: CASSLDNRGGNQPQHF. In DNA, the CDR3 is TGTGCCAGCAGCTTAGACAACAGGGGTGGGAATCAGCCCCAGCATTTT.

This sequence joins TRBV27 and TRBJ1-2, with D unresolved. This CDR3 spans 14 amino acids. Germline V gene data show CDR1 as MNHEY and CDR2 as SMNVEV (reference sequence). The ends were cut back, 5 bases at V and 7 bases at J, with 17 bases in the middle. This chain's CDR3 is CASSPLTFYSGYTF. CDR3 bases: TGTGCCAGCAGTCCCCTTACCTTTTACAGTGGCTACACCTTC.

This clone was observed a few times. The CDR3 spells CASSPKLNSPLHF. In nucleotides, the CDR3 is TGTGCCAGCAGCCCCAAACTCAATTCACCCCTCCACTTT. The chain couples TRBV7-9 to TRBJ1-6, with D unclear. The CDR3 contains 13 residues. V was pared by 5 bases and J by 7 bases, with 9 bases between. Germline values: CDR1 SEHNR, CDR2 FQNEAQ (reference sequence).

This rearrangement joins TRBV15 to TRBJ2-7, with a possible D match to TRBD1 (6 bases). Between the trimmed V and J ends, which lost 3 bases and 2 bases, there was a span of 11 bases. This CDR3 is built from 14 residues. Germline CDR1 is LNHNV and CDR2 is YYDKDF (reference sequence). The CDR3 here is CATSRDGQTYEQYF. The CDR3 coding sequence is TGTGCCACCAGCAGGGACGGACAGACCTACGAGCAGTACTTC.

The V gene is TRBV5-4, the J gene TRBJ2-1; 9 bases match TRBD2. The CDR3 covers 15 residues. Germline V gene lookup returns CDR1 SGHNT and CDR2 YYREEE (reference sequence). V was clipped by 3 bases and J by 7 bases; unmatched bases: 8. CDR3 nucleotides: TGTGCCAGCAGCTCCTTAGCGGGAGACCCAAATGAGCAGTTCTTC. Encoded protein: CASSSLAGDPNEQFF.

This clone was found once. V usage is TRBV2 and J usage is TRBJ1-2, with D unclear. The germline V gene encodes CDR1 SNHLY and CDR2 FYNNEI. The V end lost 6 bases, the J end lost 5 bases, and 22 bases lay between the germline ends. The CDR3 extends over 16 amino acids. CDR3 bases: TGTGCCAGCAGGCGGAGGTTGGAGGAGTCTTGGTATGGCTACACCTTC. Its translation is CASRRRLEESWYGYTF. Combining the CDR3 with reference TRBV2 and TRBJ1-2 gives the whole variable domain EPEVTQTPSHQVTQMGQEVILRCVPISNHLYFYWYRQILGQKVEFLVSFYNNEISEKSEIFDDQFSVERPDGSNFTLKIRSTKLEDSAMYFCASRRRLEESWYGYTFGSGTRLTVV.

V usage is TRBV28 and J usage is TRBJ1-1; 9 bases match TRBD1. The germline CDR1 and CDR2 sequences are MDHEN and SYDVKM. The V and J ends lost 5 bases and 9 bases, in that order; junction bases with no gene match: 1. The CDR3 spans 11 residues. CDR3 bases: TGTGCCAGCAGTGACAGGGGGAAAGCTTTCTTT. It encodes CASSDRGKAFF.

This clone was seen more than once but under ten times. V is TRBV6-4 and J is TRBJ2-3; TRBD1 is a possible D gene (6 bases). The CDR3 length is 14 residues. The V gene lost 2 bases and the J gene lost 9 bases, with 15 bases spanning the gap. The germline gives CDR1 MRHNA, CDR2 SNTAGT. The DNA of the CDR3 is TGTGCCAGCAGTGACGGTGGGGGCCAAGACACGCAGTATTTT. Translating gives CASSDGGGQDTQYF.

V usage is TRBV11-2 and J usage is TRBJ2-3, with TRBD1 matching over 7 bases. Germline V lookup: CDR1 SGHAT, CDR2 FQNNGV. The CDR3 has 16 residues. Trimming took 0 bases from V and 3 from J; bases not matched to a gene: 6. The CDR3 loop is CASSLDLTGLTDTQYF. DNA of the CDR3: TGTGCCAGCAGCTTAGATCTGACAGGGCTAACAGATACGCAGTATTTT.

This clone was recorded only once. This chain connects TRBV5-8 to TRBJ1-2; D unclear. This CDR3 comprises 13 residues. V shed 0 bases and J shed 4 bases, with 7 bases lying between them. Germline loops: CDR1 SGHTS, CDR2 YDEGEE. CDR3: CASSLAAGYGYTF. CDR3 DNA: TGTGCCAGCAGCTTGGCCGCAGGCTATGGCTACACCTTC.

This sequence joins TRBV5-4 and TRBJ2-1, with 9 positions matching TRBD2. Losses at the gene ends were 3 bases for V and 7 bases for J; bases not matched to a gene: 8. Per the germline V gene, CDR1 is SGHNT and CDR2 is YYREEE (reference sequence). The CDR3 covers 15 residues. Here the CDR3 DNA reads TGTGCCAGCAGCTGGGCGGGAGGGCCGATGAATGAGCAGTTCTTC. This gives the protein CASSWAGGPMNEQFF.

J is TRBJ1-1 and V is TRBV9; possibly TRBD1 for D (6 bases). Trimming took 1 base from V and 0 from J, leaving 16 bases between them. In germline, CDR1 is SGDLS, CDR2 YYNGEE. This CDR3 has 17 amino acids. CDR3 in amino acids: CASSVYDRPEMNTEAFF. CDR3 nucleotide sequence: TGTGCCAGCAGCGTATATGACAGGCCTGAGATGAACACTGAAGCTTTCTTT.

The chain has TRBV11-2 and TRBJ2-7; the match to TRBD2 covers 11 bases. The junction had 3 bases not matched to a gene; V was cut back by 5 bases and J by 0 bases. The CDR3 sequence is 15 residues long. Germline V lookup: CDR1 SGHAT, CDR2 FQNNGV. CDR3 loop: CASSETSGSSYEQYF. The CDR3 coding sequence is TGTGCCAGCAGCGAAACTAGCGGGAGCTCCTACGAGCAGTACTTC.

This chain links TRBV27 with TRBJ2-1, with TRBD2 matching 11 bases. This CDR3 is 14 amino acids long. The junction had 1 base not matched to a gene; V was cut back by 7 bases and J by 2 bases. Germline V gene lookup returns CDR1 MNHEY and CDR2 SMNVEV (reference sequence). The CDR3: CASTSGGTYNEQFF. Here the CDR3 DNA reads TGTGCCAGCACTAGCGGGGGGACCTACAATGAGCAGTTCTTC.

The CDR3 nucleotides are TGTGCCAGCAGCGTAGCGTCCAGGGCTGATGAGCAGTTCTTC. Amino acids: CASSVASRADEQFF. The V call is TRBV9, the J call TRBJ2-1, with D perhaps matching TRBD1 (5 bases). The CDR3 is 14 amino acids. Germline V gene lookup returns CDR1 SGDLS and CDR2 YYNGEE. The ends were cut back, 0 bases at V and 8 bases at J, with 12 bases in the middle.

For the CDR3, the DNA is TGTGCCTGGAGTGTACAGTTACTCTCCTACGAGCAGTACTTC. It yields the protein CAWSVQLLSYEQYF. The chain joins TRBV30 to TRBJ2-7; D gene ambiguous. Trimming removed 0 bases from V and 0 bases from J, with 9 bases in between. The CDR3 runs 14 residues. The germline gives CDR1 GTSNPN, CDR2 SVGIG (reference sequence).

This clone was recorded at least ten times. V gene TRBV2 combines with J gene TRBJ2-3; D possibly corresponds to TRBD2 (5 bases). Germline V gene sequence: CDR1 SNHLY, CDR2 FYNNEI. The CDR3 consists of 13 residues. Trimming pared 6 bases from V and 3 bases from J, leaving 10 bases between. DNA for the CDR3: TGTGCCAGCAGGAACGGGGTAACAGATACGCAGTATTTT. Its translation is CASRNGVTDTQYF.

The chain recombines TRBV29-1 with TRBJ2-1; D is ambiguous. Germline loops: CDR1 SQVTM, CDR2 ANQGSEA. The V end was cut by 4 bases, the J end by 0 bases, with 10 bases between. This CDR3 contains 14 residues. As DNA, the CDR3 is TGCAGCGTTGTGGTGCTAAGCTCCTACAATGAGCAGTTCTTC. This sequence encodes CSVVVLSSYNEQFF.

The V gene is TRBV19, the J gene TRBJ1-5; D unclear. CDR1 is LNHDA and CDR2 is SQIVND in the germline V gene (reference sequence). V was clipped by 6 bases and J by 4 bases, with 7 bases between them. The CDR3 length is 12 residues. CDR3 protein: CASSILNQPQHF. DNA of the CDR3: TGTGCCAGTAGCATACTTAATCAGCCCCAGCATTTT.

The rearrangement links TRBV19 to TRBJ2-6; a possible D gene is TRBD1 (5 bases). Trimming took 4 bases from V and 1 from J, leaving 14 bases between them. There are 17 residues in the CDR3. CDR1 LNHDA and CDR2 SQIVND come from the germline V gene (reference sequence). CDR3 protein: CASSTRHTGSGANVLTF. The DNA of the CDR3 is TGTGCCAGTAGTACGCGCCATACAGGTTCTGGGGCCAACGTCCTGACTTTC.

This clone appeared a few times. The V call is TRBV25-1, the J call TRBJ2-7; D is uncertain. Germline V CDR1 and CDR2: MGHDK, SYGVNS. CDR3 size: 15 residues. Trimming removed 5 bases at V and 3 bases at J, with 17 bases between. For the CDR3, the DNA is TGTGCCAGCAGTCCTCGACTCGGAGCCCTCTACGAGCAGTACTTC. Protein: CASSPRLGALYEQYF.

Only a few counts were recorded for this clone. The chain's CDR3 is CASSLQGAFYEQYF. The CDR3 region has the DNA TGTGCCAGCAGCTTACAGGGGGCCTTTTACGAGCAGTACTTC. This chain joins TRBV7-9 and TRBJ2-7; 8 positions match TRBD1. The germline V gene has CDR1 SEHNR and CDR2 FQNEAQ (reference sequence). J was trimmed by 4 bases and V by 2 bases; bases with no gene match: 4. The CDR3 extends over 14 amino acids.

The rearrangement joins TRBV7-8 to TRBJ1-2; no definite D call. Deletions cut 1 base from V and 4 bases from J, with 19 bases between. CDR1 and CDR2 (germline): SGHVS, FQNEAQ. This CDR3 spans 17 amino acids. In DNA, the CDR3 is TGTGCCAGCAGCTTAGTAGTGAGAGGGCAGGCCAGCTATGGCTACACCTTC. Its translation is CASSLVVRGQASYGYTF.